What follows describes a single T cell receptor (beta chain). Its cognate antigen is unknown. These data come from a study of shared clonotypes between healthy human individuals. Study in general: The plates for each donor numbered three CD4 naive, three CD4 memory, two CD8 naive and one CD8 memory.

CDR1 and CDR2 (germline): SNHLY, FYNNEI. This CDR3 has 16 residues. Between the trimmed V and J ends, which lost 6 bases and 3 bases, there was a span of 18 bases. Overall study results and limits: Richness estimates generally favored naive over memory subsets.

As defined, naive CD8 cells were CD45RO-negative and positively selected for CCR7, with terminally differentiated effector memory CD45RA+ cells excluded. Those who donated, Caucasian adults without exception, all lived in Nashville, Tennessee. Sequencing used immunoSEQ multiplex PCR; TCRdb keeps in-frame clones, though not all of them. Of some 2,100,000 clones in the sample, approximately 94% were seen once. The V and J genes are TRBV2 and TRBJ2-1; a possible D gene is TRBD2 (6 bases). The sequencing input was naive CD8+ T cells from PBMCs. The clonotype was recovered from a man aged 18 to 30 in good health. Some clones in this sample may be carry-over from other donors' samples. DNA for the CDR3: TGTGCCAGCAGGGAACCCCCGGGACTGTACTACAATGAGCAGTTCTTC. It is translated as CASREPPGLYYNEQFF.